This is a list of T cell receptor beta chains from one sample in a study of blood T cell repertoires in COVID-19. Measured with immunoSEQ multiplex PCR; TCRdb has only the in-frame clones, and not every one. The sample contains about 170,000 clones, around four fifths of which appear only once. The specimen was peripheral blood. The source of these receptors is a middle-aged man who had recovered from COVID-19. The CDR3 runs from the conserved cysteine through the conserved F or W.

v_call: TRBV2; cdr3_length: 12; cdr3_aa: CASLGGPDEQFF
v_call: TRBV7-2; cdr3_length: 16; cdr3_aa: CASSLDSGRRLDTQYF
v_call: TRBV27; cdr3_length: 13; cdr3_aa: CASSWGRQETQYF
v_call: TRBV18; cdr3_length: 14; cdr3_aa: CASSPASSPYEQYF
v_call: TRBV11-3; cdr3_length: 13; cdr3_aa: CASSPDMAYGYTF
v_call: TRBV19; cdr3_length: 17; cdr3_aa: CASSIDGVTGGYNEQFF
v_call: TRBV6-2/TRBV6-3; cdr3_length: 13; cdr3_aa: CASSFTDITEAFF
v_call: TRBV5-5; cdr3_length: 15; cdr3_aa: CASSAWTGTYNEQFF
v_call: TRBV29-1; cdr3_length: 11; cdr3_aa: CSVHGLLEAFF
v_call: TRBV6-6; cdr3_length: 11; cdr3_aa: CASTQTREAFF
v_call: TRBV7-2; cdr3_length: 15; cdr3_aa: CASSLGTGGNYGYTF
v_call: TRBV24-1; cdr3_length: 14; cdr3_aa: CATSVSGAYNEQFF
v_call: TRBV24-1; cdr3_length: 13; cdr3_aa: CATTRQAFGELFF
v_call: TRBV27; cdr3_length: 14; cdr3_aa: CASRSGRGAVGYTF
v_call: TRBV28; cdr3_length: 15; cdr3_aa: CASSPRGAGANVLTF
v_call: TRBV5-1; cdr3_length: 15; cdr3_aa: CASSLTLALKETQYF
v_call: TRBV2; cdr3_length: 11; cdr3_aa: CANRQYTEAFF
v_call: TRBV27; cdr3_length: 13; cdr3_aa: CASRARARNVLTF
v_call: TRBV7-8; cdr3_length: 15; cdr3_aa: CASSLVGQGTDTQYF
v_call: TRBV6-5; cdr3_length: 14; cdr3_aa: CASSKTGVGTEAFF
v_call: TRBV5-6; cdr3_length: 15; cdr3_aa: CASSSPGQDTDTQYF
v_call: TRBV6-5; cdr3_length: 13; cdr3_aa: CASRGDRATEAFF
v_call: TRBV21-1; cdr3_length: 13; cdr3_aa: CASSYRGDPEAFF
v_call: TRBV7-9; cdr3_length: 15; cdr3_aa: CASSLGGAVGGGYTF